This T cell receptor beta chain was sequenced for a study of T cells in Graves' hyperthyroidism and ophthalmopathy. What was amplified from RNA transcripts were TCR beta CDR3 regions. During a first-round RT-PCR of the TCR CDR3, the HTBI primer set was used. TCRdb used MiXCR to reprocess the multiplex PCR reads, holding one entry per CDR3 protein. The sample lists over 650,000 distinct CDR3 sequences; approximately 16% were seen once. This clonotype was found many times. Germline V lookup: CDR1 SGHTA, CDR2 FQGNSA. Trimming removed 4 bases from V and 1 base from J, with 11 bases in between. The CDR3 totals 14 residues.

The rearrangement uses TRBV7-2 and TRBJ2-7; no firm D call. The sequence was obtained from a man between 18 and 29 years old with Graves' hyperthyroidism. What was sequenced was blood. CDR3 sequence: CASSSPNLSYEQYF. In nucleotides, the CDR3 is TGTGCCAGCAGCTCCCCCAACCTATCCTACGAGCAGTACTTC.